This TCR beta chain came from a study of cytomegalovirus exposure and HLA in healthy donors. This CDR3 is 14 amino acids long. V dropped 5 bases and J dropped 6 bases, with 14 bases sitting between them. CDR1 and CDR2 (germline): MGHDK, SYGVNS. Sequencing used immunoSEQ multiplex PCR; TCRdb keeps in-frame clones, though not all of them. The table includes under 100,000 clones, approximately 96% detected once. Sequenced: PBMCs. The chain combines TRBV25-1 with TRBJ2-1; maybe TRBD1 (5 bases). The clonotype comes from a woman aged 18-29 years in good health and CMV-seronegative. CDR3 amino acids: CASSYPSGINEQFF. The CDR3 DNA follows: TGTGCCAGCAGTTACCCATCAGGGATCAATGAGCAGTTCTTC.